This T cell receptor beta chain originates from a study of a mutant IDH1 vaccine in newly diagnosed glioma. Looking at the study overall: Treated patients comprised about 60% males and about 38% females, mean age approximately 42 years. Prior therapy was radiotherapy, temozolomide, or both; most received both.

The study's findings and limits: Evidence of vaccine-induced immune responses was documented in approximately 93% of patients. Pseudoprogression appears to have had no connection to changes in top peripheral T cell clonotypes.

As for time point: baseline, week 1 (first vaccination visit). Treatment indicated: pre-vaccination baseline after standard-of-care therapy. Clones were sequenced by immunoSEQ multiplex PCR, and TCRdb holds only the in-frame ones, with some missing. The sample lists tens of thousands of clones, 80% to 90% occurring once. The ends were cut back, 0 bases at V and 2 bases at J, with 10 bases in the middle. The CDR3 runs to 15 residues. Germline values: CDR1 KGHSH, CDR2 LQKENI. As for this clone: Its target is unknown.

Sequences were derived from PBMCs, sampled from a glioma patient treated with radiotherapy, temozolomide or both. The chain recombines TRBV18 with TRBJ2-5; D may be TRBD1 (5 bases). This clonotype was sampled from a man aged 25-45 years with glioma. CDR3 residues: CASSPPDSFQETQYF. Here the CDR3 DNA reads TGTGCCAGCTCACCACCAGACAGCTTTCAAGAGACCCAGTACTTC.